Shown below are 4 T cell receptor beta chains from a single sample sequenced in a study of technical replicates of blood from a few donors. The assay was immunoSEQ multiplex PCR, and TCRdb's table has in-frame clones only and misses some. This sample has 75,000 to 80,000 clones; under 95% occur once, and the top ten carry about 0.4%. Sequencing used T cells isolated from PBMCs. The receptors come from a human donor in good health.

The table lists this clone with a count of one. The V call is TRBV6-5, the J call TRBJ2-7; possibly TRBD1 for D (5 bases). CDR1 MNHEY and CDR2 SVGAGI come from the germline V gene. The V and J ends lost 3 bases and 2 bases respectively, with 11 bases between them. The CDR3 length is 14 residues. CDR3 in amino acids: CASSYLGPTYEQYF. CDR3 DNA: TGTGCCAGCAGTTATTTGGGGCCTACCTACGAGCAGTACTTC.

V gene TRBV7-2 combines with J gene TRBJ2-1, with 10 bases aligning to TRBD2. The V gene's germline CDR1 is SGHTA and CDR2 FQGNSA. With 3 bases clipped from V and 8 bases from J, the junction kept 10 bases outside the gene matches. The CDR3 length is 16 residues. CDR3: CASSLELAGFLDEQFF. The CDR3 DNA follows: TGTGCCAGCAGCTTGGAACTAGCGGGATTTTTGGATGAGCAGTTCTTC.

This chain joins TRBV5-4 and TRBJ2-3, with TRBD2 identical over 10 bases. CDR3 length: 14 residues. Trimming at V came to 4 bases and at J to 5 bases, leaving 4 bases not matched to a gene. The V gene's germline CDR1 is SGHNT and CDR2 YYREEE (reference sequence). The CDR3 region is CASSVAGGVDTQYF. The DNA for the CDR3 is TGTGCCAGCAGCGTAGCGGGAGGAGTAGATACGCAGTATTTT.

V is TRBV28 and J is TRBJ2-7; a weak D match, TRBD2 (5 bases). The CDR3 covers 11 residues. Trimming removed 4 bases from V and 6 bases from J, with 7 bases in between. The germline gives CDR1 MDHEN, CDR2 SYDVKM. The CDR3 reads CASSWTFEQYF. Here the CDR3 DNA reads TGTGCCAGCAGTTGGACTTTCGAGCAGTACTTC.